The clone carrying this TCR beta chain was seen at least ten times. Its target is unknown. These data belong to a study of beta chain features in type 1 diabetes. Study observations and caveats: PCR might favor shorter templates, equally in patients and controls.

From germline, CDR1 is GTSNPN and CDR2 SVGIG (reference sequence). CDR3 length equals 15 residues. Trimming cost V 6 bases and J 5 bases, with 21 bases left between them. cDNA synthesis used the whole RNA isolate, giving expressed TCRB sequences. Sequencing used immunoSEQ multiplex PCR; TCRdb keeps in-frame clones, though not all of them. The sample has over 120,000 clones; around 8.7% are singletons. The specimen sequenced was central memory CD4+ T cells from blood. The V call is TRBV30, the J call TRBJ2-3; D perhaps matches TRBD2 (5 bases). The TCR originated in a man aged 18-30 years in good health. CDR3 in amino acids: CACQRRGQSGDTQYF. CDR3 DNA: TGTGCCTGCCAGCGTCGGGGTCAATCGGGAGATACGCAGTATTTT.